The entry below gives a single T cell receptor (beta chain) sequence along with its context. Everyone who took part was about 18 to 90 years old, and they came from about 25 US areas. This specimen belongs to a study of blood T cell repertoires in COVID-19. The CDR3 contains 12 residues. Germline CDR1 SQVTM, CDR2 ANQGSEA. The J segment lost 9 bases and the V segment lost 7 bases, leaving 9 bases of the junction unmatched. The table came from immunoSEQ multiplex PCR; TCRdb's copy has only in-frame clones and leaves some out. The sample consists of about 380,000 clones, around nine tenths of them appearing once.

The sample was PBMCs or T cells enriched from blood (not recorded which). The chain links TRBV29-1 to TRBJ1-2; 9 bases fit TRBD1. The TCR was taken from a woman younger than 35 who had recovered from COVID-19. The CDR3 loop reads CSGATGGKSYTF. CDR3 in DNA: TGCAGCGGAGCAACAGGGGGCAAGAGCTACACCTTC.